This T cell receptor (beta chain) was identified in a study of beta chain features in type 1 diabetes. This clone was picked up a small number of times. Reverse transcription of all isolated RNA meant that expressed TCRB transcripts were sequenced. Clones were sequenced by immunoSEQ multiplex PCR, and TCRdb holds only the in-frame ones, with some missing. Among 450,000 to 550,000 clones listed, approximately 30% were seen once. Trimming took 3 bases from V and 0 from J; bases not matched to a gene: 9. CDR3 length equals 18 residues. CDR1 is SGHNT and CDR2 is YYREEE in the germline V gene (reference sequence).

The sequence came from a young man in good health. The sequenced sample was naive CD4+ T cells from blood. The chain recombines TRBV5-4 with TRBJ2-3; 11 bases fit TRBD2. The CDR3 region is CASSSGGTSGISTDTQYF. The CDR3 coding sequence is TGTGCCAGCAGCTCGGGAGGGACTAGCGGTATTAGCACAGATACGCAGTATTTT.